These 32 T cell receptor beta chains were sequenced from one sample in a study of blood T cell repertoires in COVID-19. TCRdb's table, derived via immunoSEQ multiplex PCR, lists solely in-frame clones and lacks some. Of about 220,000 clones listed, about 87% are singletons. Specimen: PBMCs or T cells enriched from blood (not recorded which). The source is a woman younger than 45 who had recovered from COVID-19.

V and J are TRBV3-1 (or the pseudogene TRBV3-2) and TRBJ2-2, with 10 nucleotides matching TRBD2. Germline V gene sequence: CDR1 LGHDT, CDR2 YNNKEL (reference sequence). V was pared by 3 bases and J by 2 bases, with 3 bases of the junction left unmatched. The CDR3 has 16 residues. CDR3 protein: CASSQGTSVNTGELFF. The CDR3 DNA follows: TGTGCCAGCAGCCAGGGGACTAGCGTAAACACCGGGGAGCTGTTTTTT.

The chain has TRBV19 and TRBJ2-5; TRBD1 matches at 8 bases. The CDR3 runs to 17 residues. Unmatched junction bases numbered 14, after V lost 8 bases and J lost 0 bases. CDR1 is LNHDA, CDR2 SQIVND, per germline (reference sequence). CDR3 sequence: CASSRGRGRLDQETQYF. Written as DNA, the CDR3 is TGTGCCAGTTCTAGGGGCAGGGGGCGCTTGGACCAAGAGACCCAGTACTTC.

Here the CDR3 reads CASTGGQNSNQPQHF. The CDR3 coding sequence is TGTGCCAGCACCGGGGGACAGAATAGCAATCAGCCCCAGCATTTT. The chain carries TRBV7-8 and TRBJ1-5; 7 bases fit TRBD1. Per the germline V gene, CDR1 is SGHVS and CDR2 is FQNEAQ. J lost 0 bases, V lost 7 bases, and 6 bases had no gene match. This CDR3 spans 15 amino acids.

With respect to this clone: In the same sample, other DNA sequences code for this CDR3. The chain links TRBV18 to TRBJ2-5; 7 nucleotides align to TRBD1. Germline lookup yields CDR1 KGHSH and CDR2 LQKENI. The CDR3 sequence is 15 residues long. V was pared by 3 bases and J by 2 bases, with 6 bases of the junction left unmatched. CDR3 in DNA: TGTGCCAGCTCACCCGAGGGGGCCTTACAAGAGACCCAGTACTTC. Encoded protein: CASSPEGALQETQYF.

The chain has TRBV19 and TRBJ2-6, with D perhaps TRBD2 (5 bases). This CDR3 has 17 amino acids. V lost 5 bases, J lost 0 bases, and 14 bases lay in between. The germline V gene encodes CDR1 LNHDA and CDR2 SQIVND (reference sequence). DNA of the CDR3: TGTGCCAGTAGTCTAAGGACTGATATCTCTGGGGCCAACGTCCTGACTTTC. As protein: CASSLRTDISGANVLTF.

The rearrangement joins TRBV7-2 to TRBJ1-1; D is possibly TRBD1 (5 bases). V was trimmed by 1 base and J by 5 bases, leaving 14 bases between them. The CDR3 has 15 amino acids. Germline values: CDR1 SGHTA, CDR2 FQGNSA. For the CDR3, the DNA is TGTGCCAGCAGCTTAGGATCAGGGATTGGGACTGAAGCTTTCTTT. Its translation: CASSLGSGIGTEAFF.

The chain combines TRBV7-9 with TRBJ2-7; 12 positions match TRBD1. With V trimmed by 7 bases and J by 6 bases, 10 bases remained unmatched. This CDR3 contains 15 residues. Germline values: CDR1 SEHNR, CDR2 FQNEAQ (reference sequence). The chain's CDR3 is CASTPTGTGGFEQYF. In DNA, the CDR3 is TGTGCCAGCACCCCGACGGGGACAGGGGGCTTCGAGCAGTACTTC.

The V and J genes are TRBV5-1 and TRBJ1-2; possibly TRBD1 for D (6 bases). Trimming left V 4 bases short and J 7 bases short, with 20 bases between. This CDR3 has 15 residues. CDR1 and CDR2 (germline): SGHRS, YFSETQ. The CDR3 DNA reads as TGCGCCAGCAGCCCTTTTCAGGGGTCGGTCGCTGGCTACACCTTC. Translating it yields CASSPFQGSVAGYTF.

This sequence joins TRBV7-9 and TRBJ2-1, with 10 bases aligning to TRBD2. CDR3 length equals 14 residues. The ends lost 5 bases at V and 8 bases at J; junction bases unmatched: 6. In germline, CDR1 is SEHNR, CDR2 FQNEAQ (reference sequence). Here the CDR3 DNA reads TGTGCCAGCAGCCCCAGCGGGGGGGCCCATGAGCAGTTCTTC. Its protein product is CASSPSGGAHEQFF.

V usage is TRBV6-5 and J usage is TRBJ1-6, with D possibly matching TRBD1 (5 bases). The CDR3 contains 15 residues. The V and J ends lost 6 bases and 0 bases respectively, with 9 bases between them. Germline V gene lookup returns CDR1 MNHEY and CDR2 SVGAGI. The chain's CDR3 is CASSYRSSYNSPLHF. CDR3 nucleotide sequence: TGTGCCAGCAGCTACAGGAGCTCCTATAATTCACCCCTCCACTTT.

The chain couples TRBV11-1 to TRBJ2-5; a possible D gene is TRBD1 (7 bases). V was clipped by 7 bases and J by 5 bases, with 20 bases between them. Germline V gene sequence: CDR1 SGHAT, CDR2 FQDESV (reference sequence). CDR3 length equals 15 residues. CDR3: CASTEKGAAGETQYF. In DNA, the CDR3 is TGTGCCAGCACCGAGAAGGGGGCGGCGGGGGAGACCCAGTACTTC.

The chain joins TRBV2 to TRBJ2-4, with 7 bases identical to TRBD1. CDR3 length: 14 amino acids. J lost 1 base, V lost 6 bases, and 3 bases had no gene match. CDR1 and CDR2 from the germline V gene are SNHLY and FYNNEI. The CDR3 region has the DNA TGTGCCAGCAGCGACAGGGTTGCCAAAAACATTCAGTACTTC. Protein product: CASSDRVAKNIQYF.

V gene TRBV6-5 combines with J gene TRBJ1-1, with D tentatively TRBD1 (6 bases). The CDR3 spans 14 residues. Germline V gene sequence: CDR1 MNHEY, CDR2 SVGAGI. Trimming pared 6 bases from V and 0 bases from J, leaving 11 bases between. CDR3 amino acids: CASSRGALNTEAFF. As DNA, the CDR3 is TGTGCCAGCAGCCGGGGGGCCTTGAACACTGAAGCTTTCTTT.

In its sample, this clone was seen a few times. The chain carries TRBV2 and TRBJ2-7; 7 bases match TRBD2. Germline lookup yields CDR1 SNHLY and CDR2 FYNNEI. The CDR3 runs to 14 residues. The J segment lost 2 bases and the V segment lost 5 bases, leaving 6 bases of the junction unmatched. DNA for the CDR3: TGTGCCAGCAGTCCGGGCGGGGGAACCTACGAGCAGTACTTC. Its translation: CASSPGGGTYEQYF.

This chain uses TRBV11-2 with TRBJ2-2; 7 nucleotides line up with TRBD1. This CDR3 is built from 18 residues. The V and J ends lost 4 bases and 7 bases, in that order; junction bases with no gene match: 18. Germline assignment: CDR1 SGHAT and CDR2 FQNNGV. CDR3 nucleotide sequence: TGTGCCAGCAGCTCGCCGCAGGGGGTTAACAAGGTTGGCGGGGAGCTGTTTTTT. It translates to CASSSPQGVNKVGGELFF. Full variable domain (outside the CDR3, taken from reference TRBV11-2 and TRBJ2-2): EAGVAQSPRYKIIEKRQSVAFWCNPISGHATLYWYQQILGQGPKLLIQFQNNGVVDDSQLPKDRFSAERLKGVDSTLKIQPAKLEDSAVYLCASSSPQGVNKVGGELFFGEGSRLTVL.

The chain combines TRBV5-4 with TRBJ2-1, with D uncertain. V shed 4 bases and J shed 7 bases, with 18 bases lying between them. The length of the CDR3 is 15 residues. Germline V gene data show CDR1 as SGHNT and CDR2 as YYREEE (reference sequence). In nucleotides, the CDR3 is TGTGCCAGCAGCGACATTCGAAGGCAGCCTAATGAGCAGTTCTTC. Translating it yields CASSDIRRQPNEQFF.

V and J are TRBV20-1 and TRBJ2-1, with D tentatively TRBD2 (5 bases). The CDR3 spans 17 residues. V lost 3 bases and J 8 bases, leaving 26 bases between the germline ends. Germline loops: CDR1 DFQATT, CDR2 SNEGSKA (reference sequence). The CDR3 sequence: CSASPPSLGAVSDEQFF. The DNA for the CDR3 is TGCAGTGCTAGTCCCCCGAGTCTTGGAGCAGTTAGCGATGAGCAGTTCTTC.

This clone was recorded at least ten times. The CDR3 sequence is CASRTYRLAGHTDTQYF. CDR3 DNA sequence: TGTGCCAGCAGGACTTATAGACTAGCGGGGCACACAGATACGCAGTATTTT. The chain carries TRBV21-1 and TRBJ2-3; the table's TRBD2 call for D was not verified on the DNA. TRBV21-1 is a recognized pseudogene. CDR3 length: 17 residues.

Only one count was recorded for this clone. The CDR3 here is CASSSGTSGPTRADTQYF. For the CDR3, the DNA is TGTGCCAGCAGCAGCGGGACTAGCGGCCCTACTCGGGCAGATACGCAGTATTTT. The rearrangement links TRBV5-6 to TRBJ2-3; 11 bases align to TRBD2. The ends lost 4 bases at V and 4 bases at J; junction bases unmatched: 14. The V gene's germline CDR1 is SGHDT and CDR2 YYEEEE. The CDR3 is made up of 18 amino acids.

The rearrangement uses TRBV3-1 (or the pseudogene TRBV3-2) and TRBJ2-5; 10 nucleotides line up with TRBD2. Looked up from germline, CDR1 is LGHDT and CDR2 is YNNKEL (reference sequence). With 4 bases clipped from V and 1 base from J, the junction kept 6 bases outside the gene matches. CDR3 length: 16 residues. CDR3 region: CASSRELAGLQETQYF. The CDR3 DNA follows: TGTGCCAGCAGCCGAGAACTAGCGGGGCTCCAAGAGACCCAGTACTTC.

The chain recombines TRBV7-2 with TRBJ2-5, with D maybe TRBD2 (7 bases). The CDR3 is 14 amino acids. Germline lookup yields CDR1 SGHTA and CDR2 FQGNSA. V was pared by 4 bases and J by 5 bases, with 14 bases between. For the CDR3, the DNA is TGTGCCAGCAGCTCCTTGGGGGGGCGGGAGACCCAGTACTTC. Translation gives CASSSLGGRETQYF.

The chain uses TRBV4-3 and TRBJ2-7, with 7 bases identical to TRBD2. Losses at the gene ends were 0 bases for V and 0 bases for J; bases not matched to a gene: 5. This CDR3 has 16 amino acids. Germline V gene data show CDR1 as LGHNA and CDR2 as YSLEER. CDR3 sequence reads: CASSQESAGRSYEQYF. The CDR3 DNA follows: TGCGCCAGCAGCCAAGAGTCAGCGGGGCGCTCCTACGAGCAGTACTTC.

The chain carries TRBV7-9 and TRBJ2-1, with D possibly TRBD1 on 7 matching bases. Per the germline V gene, CDR1 is SEHNR and CDR2 is FQNEAQ (reference sequence). The V end lost 4 bases, the J end lost 5 bases, and 21 bases lay between the germline ends. The CDR3 has 17 residues. Here the CDR3 reads CASSSTRSGGPNNEQFF. CDR3 bases: TGTGCCAGCAGCTCAACCCGGTCAGGGGGGCCTAACAATGAGCAGTTCTTC.

V usage is TRBV2 and J usage is TRBJ1-6; tentative D call: TRBD1 (6 bases). V was clipped by 6 bases and J by 0 bases, with 9 bases between them. CDR3 length: 15 residues. Germline V gene data show CDR1 as SNHLY and CDR2 as FYNNEI. CDR3 residues: CASSTGSSYNSPLHF. CDR3 nucleotides: TGTGCCAGCAGCACAGGGAGCTCCTATAATTCACCCCTCCACTTT.

V is TRBV13 and J is TRBJ1-2, with D possibly matching TRBD1 (6 bases). The CDR3 runs 13 residues. Per germline, CDR1 PRHDT and CDR2 FYEKMQ (reference sequence). The germline V and J ends were trimmed by 2 bases and 6 bases, with 10 bases remaining between them. The CDR3 coding sequence is TGTGCCAGCAGCTTAAGGACAGATAATGGCTACACCTTC. As protein: CASSLRTDNGYTF.

The chain links TRBV5-6 to TRBJ2-7, with 15 bases that match TRBD2. V lost 4 bases and J lost 5; bases outside the gene matches: 13. The CDR3 contains 18 residues. Per germline, CDR1 SGHDT and CDR2 YYEEEE. CDR3 sequence: CASSAGTSGGTPSDEQYF. CDR3 DNA sequence: TGTGCCAGCAGCGCCGGGACTAGCGGGGGGACGCCCTCGGACGAGCAGTACTTC. The variable domain in full, with the rest retrieved from reference TRBV5-6 and TRBJ2-7, is DAGVTQSPTHLIKTRGQQVTLRCSPKSGHDTVSWYQQALGQGPQFIFQYYEEEERQRGNFPDRFSGHQFPNYSSELNVNALLLGDSALYLCASSAGTSGGTPSDEQYFGPGTRLTVT.

The V gene is TRBV5-4, the J gene TRBJ2-5, with 7 bases lining up with TRBD2. Looked up from germline, CDR1 is SGHNT and CDR2 is YYREEE (reference sequence). This CDR3 region has 15 residues. With V trimmed by 4 bases and J by 2 bases, 8 bases remained unmatched. The CDR3 loop is CASSGEGFQQETQYF. DNA of the CDR3: TGTGCCAGCAGCGGGGAGGGGTTTCAGCAAGAGACCCAGTACTTC. Supplemented by reference TRBV5-4 and TRBJ2-5, the full variable domain reads ETGVTQSPTHLIKTRGQQVTLRCSSQSGHNTVSWYQQALGQGPQFIFQYYREEENGRGNFPPRFSGLQFPNYSSELNVNALELDDSALYLCASSGEGFQQETQYFGPGTRLLVL.

The count of this clone is one. The V gene is TRBV19, the J gene TRBJ1-1, with TRBD1 as a possible D gene (6 bases). The CDR3 loop spans 14 amino acids. Germline V gene data show CDR1 as LNHDA and CDR2 as SQIVND (reference sequence). V was pared by 2 bases and J by 5 bases, with 12 bases between. The CDR3 sequence is CASSIFRGRTEAFF. CDR3 bases: TGTGCCAGTAGTATATTCAGGGGTCGAACTGAAGCTTTCTTT.

The V and J genes are TRBV7-8 and TRBJ1-5; TRBD1 aligns across 11 bases. The ends lost 3 bases at V and 0 bases at J; junction bases unmatched: 4. The CDR3 runs 17 residues. CDR1 and CDR2 (germline): SGHVS, FQNEAQ. CDR3 protein: CASSFGTGGDSNQPQHF. The CDR3 DNA is TGTGCCAGCAGCTTCGGGACAGGGGGAGATAGCAATCAGCCCCAGCATTTT.

The chain uses TRBV7-6 and TRBJ2-2, with 8 nucleotides matching TRBD2. The trim removed 6 bases at V and 4 bases at J, leaving 10 bases unmatched. The CDR3 totals 16 residues. Looked up from germline, CDR1 is SGHVS and CDR2 is FNYEAQ. The CDR3 reads CASRRAAGEFTGELFF. As DNA, the CDR3 is TGTGCCAGCAGGAGGGCAGCGGGGGAATTCACCGGGGAGCTGTTTTTT. The full variable domain, its missing parts supplied by reference TRBV7-6 and TRBJ2-2, is GAGVSQSPRYKVTKRGQDVALRCDPISGHVSLYWYRQALGQGPEFLTYFNYEAQQDKSGLPNDRFSAERPEGSISTLTIQRTEQRDSAMYRCASRRAAGEFTGELFFGEGSRLTVL.

The chain couples TRBV29-1 to TRBJ1-2; TRBD1 matches at 10 bases. The CDR3 runs 12 residues. The V segment lost 7 bases and the J segment 4 bases; nucleotides outside the gene matches: 3. Germline values: CDR1 SQVTM, CDR2 ANQGSEA. The CDR3 sequence is CSGRDRGYGYTF. In DNA form, the CDR3 reads TGCAGCGGCCGGGACAGGGGCTATGGCTACACCTTC.

The chain couples TRBV18 to TRBJ1-1, with 8 bases aligning to TRBD1. Trimming cost V 2 bases and J 3 bases; bases outside gene matches: 11. The CDR3 has 17 residues. Germline V gene lookup returns CDR1 KGHSH and CDR2 LQKENI. The DNA for the CDR3 is TGTGCCAGCTCACCATTGGCAGGGGGCGTCGGGTACACTGAAGCTTTCTTT. The encoded protein is CASSPLAGGVGYTEAFF.